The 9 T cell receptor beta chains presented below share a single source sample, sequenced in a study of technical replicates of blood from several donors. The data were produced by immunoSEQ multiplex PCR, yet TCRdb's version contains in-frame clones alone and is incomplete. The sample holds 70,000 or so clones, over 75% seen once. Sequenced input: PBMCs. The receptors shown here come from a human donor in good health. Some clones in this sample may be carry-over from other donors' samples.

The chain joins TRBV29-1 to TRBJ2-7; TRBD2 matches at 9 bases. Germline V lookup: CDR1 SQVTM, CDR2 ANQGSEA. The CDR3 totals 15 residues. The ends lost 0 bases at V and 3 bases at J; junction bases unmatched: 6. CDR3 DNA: TGCAGCGTTGAAGAGGCGGGGGGGCCCCACTACGAGCAGTACTTC. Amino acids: CSVEEAGGPHYEQYF.

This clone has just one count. Written as DNA, the CDR3 is TGTGCCAGCAGCTTGGGACTCGGGGGGGGTGAGCAGTTCTTC. This translates into CASSLGLGGGEQFF. The chain combines TRBV7-9 with TRBJ2-1; 8 bases match TRBD2. The ends lost 3 bases at V and 9 bases at J; junction bases unmatched: 7. The CDR3 loop spans 14 amino acids. Germline CDR1 SEHNR, CDR2 FQNEAQ (reference sequence). Looking up the rest from reference TRBV7-9 and TRBJ2-1 gives the full variable domain: DTGVSQNPRHKITKRGQNVTFRCDPISEHNRLYWYRQTLGQGPEFLTYFQNEAQLEKSRLLSDRFSAERPKGSFSTLEIQRTEQGDSAMYLCASSLGLGGGEQFFGPGTRLTVL.

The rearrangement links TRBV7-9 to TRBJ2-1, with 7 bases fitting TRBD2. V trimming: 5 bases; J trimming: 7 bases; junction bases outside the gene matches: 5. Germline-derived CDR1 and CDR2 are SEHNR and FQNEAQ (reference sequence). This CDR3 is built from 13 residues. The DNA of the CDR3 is TGTGCCAGCAGCGGCGCGGGGGTAAATGAGCAGTTCTTC. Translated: CASSGAGVNEQFF.

CDR3 nucleotide sequence: TGCGCCAGCAGCTTGACCGGGACAGAGCAAAATGAGCAGTTCTTC. Its protein product is CASSLTGTEQNEQFF. J is TRBJ2-1 and V is TRBV5-1; TRBD1 matches at 7 bases. This CDR3 is built from 15 residues. The germline gives CDR1 SGHRS, CDR2 YFSETQ. Unmatched junction bases numbered 8, after V lost 1 base and J lost 7 bases.

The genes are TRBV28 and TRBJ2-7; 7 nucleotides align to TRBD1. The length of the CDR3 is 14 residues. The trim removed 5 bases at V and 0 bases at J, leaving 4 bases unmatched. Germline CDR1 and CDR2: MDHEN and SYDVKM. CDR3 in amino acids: CASSPPGGSYEQYF. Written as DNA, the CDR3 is TGTGCCAGCAGTCCCCCAGGGGGCTCCTACGAGCAGTACTTC.

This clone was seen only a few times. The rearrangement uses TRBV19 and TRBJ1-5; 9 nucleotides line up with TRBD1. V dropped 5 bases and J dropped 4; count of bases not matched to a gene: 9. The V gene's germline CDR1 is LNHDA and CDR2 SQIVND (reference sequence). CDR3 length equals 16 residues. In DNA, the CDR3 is TGTGCCAGTAGTCCTCGGGACAGGGTGGAAAATCAGCCCCAGCATTTT. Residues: CASSPRDRVENQPQHF.

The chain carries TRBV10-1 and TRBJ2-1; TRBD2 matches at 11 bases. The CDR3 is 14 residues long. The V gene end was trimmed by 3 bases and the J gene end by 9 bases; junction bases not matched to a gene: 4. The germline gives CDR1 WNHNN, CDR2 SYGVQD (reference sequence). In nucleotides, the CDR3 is TGCGCCAGCAGTGACGCTAGCGGGAGGTCTGAGCAGTTCTTC. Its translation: CASSDASGRSEQFF.

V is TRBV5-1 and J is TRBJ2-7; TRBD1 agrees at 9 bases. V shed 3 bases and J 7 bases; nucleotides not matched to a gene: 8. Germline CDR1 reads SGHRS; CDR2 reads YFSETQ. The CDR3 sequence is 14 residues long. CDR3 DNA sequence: TGCGCCAGCAGCTATGGACAGGGGCTGGGTGAGCAGTACTTC. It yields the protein CASSYGQGLGEQYF.

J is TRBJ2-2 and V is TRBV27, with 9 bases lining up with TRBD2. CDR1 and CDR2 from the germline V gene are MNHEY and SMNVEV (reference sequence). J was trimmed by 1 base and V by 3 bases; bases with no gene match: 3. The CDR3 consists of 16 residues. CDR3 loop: CASSFLTSGNTGELFF. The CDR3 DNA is TGTGCCAGCAGTTTTCTGACTAGCGGGAACACCGGGGAGCTGTTTTTT.